The 2 T cell receptor beta chains in this list originate from one sample, sequenced in a study of human T cells and chemical hapten exposure. This sample's time point: pre-sensitization, week 0. Specified treatment: therapeutic diphenylcyclopropenone sensitization with weekly scalp DPC. TCRdb re-called the RACE reads with MiXCR, one entry per CDR3 protein. This table has roughly 100,000 distinct CDR3 sequences, roughly 12% appearing once. Sequenced here: whole blood, sampled in connection with sensitization to the hapten diphenylcyclopropenone (DPC). All receptors derive from a woman between 50 and 59 years old with alopecia areata. Some clones in this sample may be carry-over from other donors' samples.

CDR3 sequence (DNA): TGTGCCAGCAGCCCCCGAGGAGGTCCCGATGAAAAACTGTTTTTT. Encoded protein: CASSPRGGPDEKLFF. V is TRBV5-4 and J is TRBJ1-4; D gene unclear. The CDR3 runs to 15 residues. Germline values: CDR1 SGHNT, CDR2 YYREEE (reference sequence). Deletions cut 4 bases from V and 6 bases from J, with 16 bases between.

This clonotype has just a few counts. J is TRBJ2-3 and V is TRBV7-2, with a weak D call TRBD2 (6 bases). The germline V and J ends were trimmed by 1 base and 5 bases, with 10 bases remaining between them. Germline values: CDR1 SGHTA, CDR2 FQGNSA. The CDR3 totals 14 residues. In DNA form, the CDR3 reads TGTGCCAGCAGCTTAGGACGGGGGAAAGATACGCAGTATTTT. It is translated as CASSLGRGKDTQYF. Combining the CDR3 with reference TRBV7-2 and TRBJ2-3 gives the whole variable domain GAGVSQSPSNKVTEKGKDVELRCDPISGHTALYWYRQSLGQGLEFLIYFQGNSAPDKSGLPSDRFSAERTGGSVSTLTIQRTQQEDSAVYLCASSLGRGKDTQYFGPGTRLTVL.